The present T cell receptor (beta chain) was sequenced within a study of T-cell reconstitution after alpha-beta-depleted transplantation in children. This CDR3 comprises 13 residues. Trimming removed 0 bases at V and 5 bases at J, with 7 bases between. Germline V gene lookup returns CDR1 LNHDA and CDR2 SQIVND (reference sequence). It was with unique molecular identifiers that the TCRbeta library was prepared. TCRdb reprocessed the PCR reads with MiXCR, giving one entry per CDR3 protein. The sample has approximately 520,000 distinct CDR3 sequences, about 31% seen once. This receptor was taken from a human donor who donated a stem cell graft to a child with aplastic anemia. The chain combines TRBV19 with TRBJ2-5; D gene ambiguous. The material was PBMCs from the stem cell graft donor, obtained from the stem cell graft. CDR3: CASSIDLQETQYF. For the CDR3, the DNA is TGTGCCAGTAGTATAGATCTACAGGAGACCCAGTACTTC.